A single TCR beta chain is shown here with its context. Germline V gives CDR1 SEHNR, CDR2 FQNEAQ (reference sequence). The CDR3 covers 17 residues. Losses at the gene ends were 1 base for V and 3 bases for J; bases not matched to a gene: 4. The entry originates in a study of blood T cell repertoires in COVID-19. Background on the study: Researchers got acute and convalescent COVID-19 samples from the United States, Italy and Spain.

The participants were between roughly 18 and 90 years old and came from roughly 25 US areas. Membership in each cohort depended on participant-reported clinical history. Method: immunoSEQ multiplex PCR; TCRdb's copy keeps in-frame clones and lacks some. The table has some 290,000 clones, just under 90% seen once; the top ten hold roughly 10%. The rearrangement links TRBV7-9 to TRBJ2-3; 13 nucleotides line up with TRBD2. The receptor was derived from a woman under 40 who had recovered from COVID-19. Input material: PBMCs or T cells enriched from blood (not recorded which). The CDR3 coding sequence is TGTGCCAGCAGCTTAGGGACTAGCGGGAGTCGGACAGATACGCAGTATTTT. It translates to CASSLGTSGSRTDTQYF.